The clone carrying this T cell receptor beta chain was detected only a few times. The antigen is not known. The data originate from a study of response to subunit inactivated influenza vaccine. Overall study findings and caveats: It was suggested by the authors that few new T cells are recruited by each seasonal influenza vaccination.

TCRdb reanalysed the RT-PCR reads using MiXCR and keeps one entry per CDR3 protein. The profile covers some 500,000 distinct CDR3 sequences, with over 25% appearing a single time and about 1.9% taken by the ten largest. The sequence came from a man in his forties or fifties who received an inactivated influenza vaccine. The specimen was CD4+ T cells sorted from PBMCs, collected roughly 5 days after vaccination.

This CDR3 is CASSSLAVGYNEQFF. The CDR3 nucleotides read TGTGCCAGCAGTTCACTAGCGGTAGGCTACAATGAGCAGTTCTTC. V gene TRBV6-5 combines with J gene TRBJ2-1; the match to TRBD2 covers 8 bases. The CDR3 length is 15 residues. The trim removed 4 bases at V and 3 bases at J, leaving 5 bases unmatched. Germline CDR1 is MNHEY and CDR2 is SVGAGI.